This T cell receptor (beta chain) emerged from a study of T cells in Graves' hyperthyroidism and ophthalmopathy. This clonotype was observed once. Its antigen is undetermined. The junction shows a germline mismatch at one end, possibly a read error. Study-level results: Blood also carried most thyroid clonotypes expanded above 0.001.

There were TCR beta CDR3 regions amplified from RNA transcripts. HTBI primers drove first-round RT-PCR of the TCR CDR3. A single record per CDR3 protein comes from TCRdb applying MiXCR to the multiplex PCR reads. Of approximately 360,000 distinct CDR3 sequences in the sample, 15% to 19% were seen once. The CDR3 runs 13 residues. CDR1 is SGHAT and CDR2 is FQNNGV in the germline V gene. The sample was blood. V and J are TRBV11-2 and TRBJ2-1; tentatively, D is TRBD1 (6 bases). This TCR derives from a woman between 18 and 30 years old with Graves' hyperthyroidism that later progressed to Graves' ophthalmopathy. Here the CDR3 reads CASNLDPQGTQFF. The DNA for the CDR3 is TGTGCCAGCAACTTAGATCCCCAGGGGACCCAGTTCTTC.